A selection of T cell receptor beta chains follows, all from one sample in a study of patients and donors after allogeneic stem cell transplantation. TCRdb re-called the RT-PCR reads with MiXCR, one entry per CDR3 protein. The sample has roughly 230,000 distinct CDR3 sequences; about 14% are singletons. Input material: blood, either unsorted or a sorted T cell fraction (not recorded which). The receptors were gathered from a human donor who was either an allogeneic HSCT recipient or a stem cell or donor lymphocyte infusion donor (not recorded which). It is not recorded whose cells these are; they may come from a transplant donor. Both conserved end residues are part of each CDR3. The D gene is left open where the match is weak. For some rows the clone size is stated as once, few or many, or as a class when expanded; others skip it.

CDR3 protein: CAISESGVGETQYF; CDR3 DNA: TGTGCCATCAGTGAATCTGGGGTCGGAGAGACCCAGTACTTC; V gene: TRBV10-3; J gene: TRBJ2-5; D gene: -; clone size: -
CDR3 protein: CSVEPGSGNTEAFF; CDR3 DNA: TGCAGCGTGGAACCGGGCTCGGGAAACACTGAAGCTTTCTTT; V gene: TRBV29-1; J gene: TRBJ1-1; D gene: -; clone size: many
CDR3 protein: CSARDPGQGRADTQYF; CDR3 DNA: TGCAGTGCTAGAGATCCGGGACAGGGAAGGGCAGATACGCAGTATTTT; V gene: TRBV20-1; J gene: TRBJ2-3; D gene: TRBD1; clone size: -
CDR3 protein: CASSSSRILVAGELFF; CDR3 DNA: TGTGCCAGCAGCTCGAGCAGGATTTTGGTTGCCGGGGAGCTGTTTTTT; V gene: TRBV5-6; J gene: TRBJ2-2; D gene: -; clone size: many
CDR3 protein: CSAANTGELFF; CDR3 DNA: TGCAGCGCCGCAAACACCGGGGAGCTGTTTTTT; V gene: TRBV29-1; J gene: TRBJ2-2; D gene: -; clone size: -
CDR3 protein: CASSAGTLNTGELFF; CDR3 DNA: TGTGCCAGTAGTGCCGGGACTTTGAACACCGGGGAGCTGTTTTTT; V gene: TRBV19; J gene: TRBJ2-2; D gene: -; clone size: few
CDR3 protein: CSAETRGYGYTF; CDR3 DNA: TGCAGCGCCGAAACCCGGGGGTATGGCTACACCTTC; V gene: TRBV29-1; J gene: TRBJ1-2; D gene: -; clone size: many
CDR3 protein: CASSTSGGANTGELFF; CDR3 DNA: TGTGCCAGCAGCACTAGCGGGGGGGCGAACACCGGGGAGCTGTTTTTT; V gene: TRBV7-2; J gene: TRBJ2-2; D gene: TRBD2; clone size: many
CDR3 protein: CAWNPRGTGAVF; CDR3 DNA: TGTGCCTGGAACCCCCGCGGGACAGGGGCGGTTTTC; V gene: TRBV30; J gene: TRBJ2-1; D gene: TRBD1; clone size: once
CDR3 protein: CASSQLDRGGTQYF; CDR3 DNA: TGCGCCAGCAGCCAATTAGACAGGGGAGGGACCCAGTACTTC; V gene: TRBV4-1; J gene: TRBJ2-5; D gene: TRBD1; clone size: -
CDR3 protein: CASSLDIPGTDTQYF; CDR3 DNA: TGCGCCAGCAGCTTGGATATACCGGGCACAGATACGCAGTATTTT; V gene: TRBV5-1; J gene: TRBJ2-3; D gene: -; clone size: -
CDR3 protein: CASSSTSGGAQGNIQYF; CDR3 DNA: TGTGCCAGCAGTTCAACTAGCGGGGGGGCACAGGGGAACATTCAGTACTTC; V gene: TRBV12-3/TRBV12-4; J gene: TRBJ2-4; D gene: TRBD2; clone size: few
CDR3 protein: CAWSPLGLRVGPGSNQPQHF; CDR3 DNA: TGTGCCTGGAGTCCCCTGGGGTTACGTGTCGGACCGGGTAGCAATCAGCCCCAGCATTTT; V gene: TRBV30; J gene: TRBJ1-5; D gene: -; clone size: few
CDR3 protein: CASGGRGTDTQYF; CDR3 DNA: TGTGCCAGTGGGGGGCGGGGCACAGATACGCAGTATTTT; V gene: TRBV7-9; J gene: TRBJ2-3; D gene: -; clone size: -
CDR3 protein: CASSLSDPVTEAFF; CDR3 DNA: TGCGCCAGCAGCTTGTCCGACCCAGTGACTGAAGCTTTCTTT; V gene: TRBV5-1; J gene: TRBJ1-1; D gene: -; clone size: many
CDR3 protein: CASSPGLAENNEQFF; CDR3 DNA: TGTGCCAGCAGCCCCGGACTAGCAGAAAACAATGAGCAGTTCTTC; V gene: TRBV11-3; J gene: TRBJ2-1; D gene: TRBD2; clone size: -
CDR3 protein: CASSLGIRGEKLFF; CDR3 DNA: TGTGCCAGCAGTTTAGGAATTCGGGGAGAAAAACTGTTTTTT; V gene: TRBV12-3/TRBV12-4; J gene: TRBJ1-4; D gene: -; clone size: many
CDR3 protein: CASSLVATLDWVGGYTF; CDR3 DNA: TGTGCCAGCAGCTTAGTAGCGACCCTCGATTGGGTCGGCGGCTACACCTTC; V gene: TRBV7-9; J gene: TRBJ1-2; D gene: -; clone size: few
CDR3 protein: CSATGLNTEAFF; CDR3 DNA: TGCAGCGCCACAGGGCTGAACACTGAAGCTTTCTTT; V gene: TRBV29-1; J gene: TRBJ1-1; D gene: -; clone size: many
CDR3 protein: CASTPGGSSYEQYF; CDR3 DNA: TGTGCCAGCACCCCGGGAGGAAGCTCCTACGAGCAGTACTTC; V gene: TRBV7-2; J gene: TRBJ2-7; D gene: TRBD2; clone size: few